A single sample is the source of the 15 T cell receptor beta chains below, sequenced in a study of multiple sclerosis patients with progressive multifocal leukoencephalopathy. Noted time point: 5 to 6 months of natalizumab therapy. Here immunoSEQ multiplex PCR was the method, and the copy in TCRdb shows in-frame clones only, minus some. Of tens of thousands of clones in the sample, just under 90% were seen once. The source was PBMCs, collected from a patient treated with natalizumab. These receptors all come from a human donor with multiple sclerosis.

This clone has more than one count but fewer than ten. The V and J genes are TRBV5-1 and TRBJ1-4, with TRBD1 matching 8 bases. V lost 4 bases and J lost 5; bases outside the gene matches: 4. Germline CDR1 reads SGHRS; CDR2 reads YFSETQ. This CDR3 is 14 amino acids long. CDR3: CASSLRDRNEKLFF. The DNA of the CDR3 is TGCGCCAGCAGCCTCCGGGACAGGAATGAAAAACTGTTTTTT.

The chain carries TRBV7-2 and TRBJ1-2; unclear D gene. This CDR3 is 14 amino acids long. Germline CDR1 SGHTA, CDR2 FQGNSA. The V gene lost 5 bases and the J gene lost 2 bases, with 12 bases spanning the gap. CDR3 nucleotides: TGTGCCAGCAGCCGAAACGGACGGAACTATGGCTACACCTTC. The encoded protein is CASSRNGRNYGYTF.

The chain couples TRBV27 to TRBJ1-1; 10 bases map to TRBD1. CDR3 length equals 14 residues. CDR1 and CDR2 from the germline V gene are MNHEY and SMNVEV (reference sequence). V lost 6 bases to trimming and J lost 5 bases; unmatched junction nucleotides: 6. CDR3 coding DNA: TGTGCCAGCAGCACCCCGGACAGGGGGACTGAAGCTTTCTTT. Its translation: CASSTPDRGTEAFF.

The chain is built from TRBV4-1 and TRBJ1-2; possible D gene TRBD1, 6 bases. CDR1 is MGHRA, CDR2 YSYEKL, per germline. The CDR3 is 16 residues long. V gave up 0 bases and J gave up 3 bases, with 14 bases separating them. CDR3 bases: TGCGCCAGCAGCCAAGACCCCGGACAGCAGTACTATGGCTACACCTTC. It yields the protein CASSQDPGQQYYGYTF.

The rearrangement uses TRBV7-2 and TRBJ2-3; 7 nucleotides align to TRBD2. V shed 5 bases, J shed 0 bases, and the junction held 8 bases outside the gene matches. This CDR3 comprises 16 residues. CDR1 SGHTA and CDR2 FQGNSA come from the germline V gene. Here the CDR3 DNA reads TGTGCCAGCAGCAAACGGGGAGGGGCGAGCACAGATACGCAGTATTTT. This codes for CASSKRGGASTDTQYF. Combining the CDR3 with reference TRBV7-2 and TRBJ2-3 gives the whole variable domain GAGVSQSPSNKVTEKGKDVELRCDPISGHTALYWYRQSLGQGLEFLIYFQGNSAPDKSGLPSDRFSAERTGGSVSTLTIQRTQQEDSAVYLCASSKRGGASTDTQYFGPGTRLTVL.

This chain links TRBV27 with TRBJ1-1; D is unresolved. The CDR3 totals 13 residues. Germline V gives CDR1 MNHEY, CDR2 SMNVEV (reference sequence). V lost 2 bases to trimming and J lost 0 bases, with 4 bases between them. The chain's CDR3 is CASSLIVNTEAFF. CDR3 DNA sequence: TGTGCCAGCAGTTTAATCGTGAACACTGAAGCTTTCTTT.

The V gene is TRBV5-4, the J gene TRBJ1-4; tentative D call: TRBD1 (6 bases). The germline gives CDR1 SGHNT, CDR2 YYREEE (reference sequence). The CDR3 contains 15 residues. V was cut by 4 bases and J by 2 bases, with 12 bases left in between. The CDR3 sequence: CASSLGGHTNEKLFF. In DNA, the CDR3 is TGTGCCAGCAGCCTTGGGGGGCATACTAATGAAAAACTGTTTTTT. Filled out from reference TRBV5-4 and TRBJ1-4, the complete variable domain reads ETGVTQSPTHLIKTRGQQVTLRCSSQSGHNTVSWYQQALGQGPQFIFQYYREEENGRGNFPPRFSGLQFPNYSSELNVNALELDDSALYLCASSLGGHTNEKLFFGSGTQLSVL.

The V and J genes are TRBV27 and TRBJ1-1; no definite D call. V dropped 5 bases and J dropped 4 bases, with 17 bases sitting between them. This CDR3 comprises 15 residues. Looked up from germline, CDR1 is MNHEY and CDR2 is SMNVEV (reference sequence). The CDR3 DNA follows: TGTGCCAGCAGTCCCACAGCCCCATCGGGCACTGAAGCTTTCTTT. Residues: CASSPTAPSGTEAFF.

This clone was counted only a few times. The CDR3 nucleotides read TGTGCCAGCAGTGAACTGGCGGGACAGGGGGCGCAGTACTTC. Amino acid sequence: CASSELAGQGAQYF. The V gene is TRBV6-1, the J gene TRBJ2-7, with 12 bases aligning to TRBD1. With V trimmed by 2 bases and J by 9 bases, 5 bases remained unmatched. CDR1 MNHNS and CDR2 SASEGT come from the germline V gene. The CDR3 contains 14 residues.

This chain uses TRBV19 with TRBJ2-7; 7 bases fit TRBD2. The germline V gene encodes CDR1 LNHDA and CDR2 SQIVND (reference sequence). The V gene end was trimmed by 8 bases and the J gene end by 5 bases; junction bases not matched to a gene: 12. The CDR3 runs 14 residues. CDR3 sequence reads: CASGEGGRANEQYF. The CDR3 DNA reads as TGTGCCAGTGGGGAGGGCGGCAGGGCGAACGAGCAGTACTTC.

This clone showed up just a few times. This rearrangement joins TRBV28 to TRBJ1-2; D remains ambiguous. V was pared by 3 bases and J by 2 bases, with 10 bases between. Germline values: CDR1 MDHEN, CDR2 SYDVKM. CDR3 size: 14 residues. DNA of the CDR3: TGTGCCAGCAGTTTTAACCGACGGAACTATGGCTACACCTTC. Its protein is CASSFNRRNYGYTF.

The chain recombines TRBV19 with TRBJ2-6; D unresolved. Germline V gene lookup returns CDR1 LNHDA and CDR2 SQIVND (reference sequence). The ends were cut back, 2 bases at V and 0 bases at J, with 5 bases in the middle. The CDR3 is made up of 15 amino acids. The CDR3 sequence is CASSILISGANVLTF. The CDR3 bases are TGTGCCAGTAGTATACTGATCTCTGGGGCCAACGTCCTGACTTTC.

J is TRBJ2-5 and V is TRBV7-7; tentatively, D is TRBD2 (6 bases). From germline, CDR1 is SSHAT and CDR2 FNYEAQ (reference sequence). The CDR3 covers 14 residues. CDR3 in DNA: TGTGCTACCCGACCGCCCGGGAGCGGGGAGACCCAGTACTTC. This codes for CATRPPGSGETQYF.

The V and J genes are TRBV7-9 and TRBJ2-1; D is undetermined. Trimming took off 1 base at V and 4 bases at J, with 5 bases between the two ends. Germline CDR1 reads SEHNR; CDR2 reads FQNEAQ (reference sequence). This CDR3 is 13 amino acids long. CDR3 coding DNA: TGTGCCAGCAGCTTAGTCAGTTACAATGAGCAGTTCTTC. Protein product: CASSLVSYNEQFF.

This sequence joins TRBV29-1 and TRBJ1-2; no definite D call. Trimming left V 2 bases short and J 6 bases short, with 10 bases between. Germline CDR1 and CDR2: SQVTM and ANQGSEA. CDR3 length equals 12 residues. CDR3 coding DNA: TGCAGCGTTGAAATTAGCCGCCATGGCTACACCTTC. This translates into CSVEISRHGYTF.